This T cell receptor beta chain was identified in a study of blood T cell repertoires in COVID-19. The CDR3 loop spans 18 amino acids. Germline lookup yields CDR1 KGHDR and CDR2 SFDVKD. The V end was cut by 4 bases, the J end by 0 bases, with 17 bases between. Source study methods: The authors estimated nucleated cell counts from reference gene primer amplification. Assay used: immunoSEQ multiplex PCR; TCRdb lists only in-frame clones, some missing. That table furnishes V, J and clone size, whereas the DNA furnished D and trimming. The table includes around 270,000 clones, more than 85% detected once. Followed over time, Seattle patients had been enrolled while infection was active.

The V call is TRBV24-1, the J call TRBJ1-4; perhaps TRBD1 as D (5 bases). The sample was peripheral blood. This clonotype originated in a person between 18 and 35 years old with COVID-19, enrolled during active disease. The CDR3 loop reads CATSDSRQFWATNEKLFF. The CDR3 region has the DNA TGTGCCACCAGTGACTCGAGACAGTTTTGGGCAACTAATGAAAAACTGTTTTTT.